This T cell receptor beta chain was identified during a study of vaccination and CD4 T cells after COVID-19. Across the study: Several convalescent cases were mild and one was severe, and all had been SARS-CoV-2 positive by nasal swab PCR. Study-level results: Although the median of SARS-CoV-2-reactive clonotypes rose from around 19 to 38, the change was not significant.

Sequencing of cultured CD4+ T cell DNA used the Oncomine TCR Beta short-read assay. TCRdb recomputed calls from the PCR reads with MiXCR, one row per CDR3 protein. The sample lists roughly 9,300 distinct CDR3 sequences, 59% seen once, with roughly 16% in the top ten. Details on this clonotype: Antigen: not known.

The treatment denotes: approximately 9-day PBMC culture with coronavirus spike peptide pools or control peptides (ViraFEST assay). Positive tests by PCR, dated March to December 2020, predated US Alpha, Beta and Delta variants. Trimming cost V 5 bases and J 1 base; bases outside gene matches: 4. Germline CDR1 is MNHEY and CDR2 is SMNVEV (reference sequence). This CDR3 comprises 15 residues. The material sequenced was CD4+ T cells from blood, cultured in vitro. The V and J genes are TRBV27 and TRBJ2-7; 11 bases align to TRBD1. The receptor was derived from a human donor who had recovered from COVID-19. CDR3 amino acids: CASSPGTGGSYEQYF. For the CDR3, the DNA is TGTGCCAGCAGTCCCGGGACAGGGGGATCCTACGAGCAGTACTTC.